The 21 T cell receptor beta chains reported below all come from one sample, sequenced in a study of blood T cell repertoires in COVID-19. Generated by immunoSEQ multiplex PCR, the TCRdb table keeps only in-frame clones and is missing some. The data show about 250,000 clones, about 89% seen once. The specimen sequenced was PBMCs or T cells enriched from blood (not recorded which). These receptors all stem from a woman younger than 35 who had recovered from COVID-19.

The chain links TRBV24-1 to TRBJ2-2; D uncertain. V was shortened by 8 bases and J by 3 bases, with 6 bases between the two germline ends. The germline gives CDR1 KGHDR, CDR2 SFDVKD. CDR3 length equals 12 residues. The CDR3 nucleotides read TGTGCCACCAACACCTACACCGGGGAGCTGTTTTTT. It codes for CATNTYTGELFF.

J is TRBJ2-1 and V is TRBV4-3, with 7 nucleotides matching TRBD2. V was clipped by 0 bases and J by 0 bases; unmatched bases: 5. CDR3 size: 17 residues. Germline V gene lookup returns CDR1 LGHNA and CDR2 YSLEER. CDR3 nucleotides: TGCGCCAGCAGCCAAGAGGCTGGCGGGAGCTCCTACAATGAGCAGTTCTTC. Translation gives CASSQEAGGSSYNEQFF.

The chain carries TRBV29-1 and TRBJ1-2; D unresolved. Germline assignment: CDR1 SQVTM and CDR2 ANQGSEA. The CDR3 is made up of 13 amino acids. With 5 bases removed from V and 6 bases from J, the gap between germline ends came to 16 bases. The CDR3 DNA reads TGCAGCGTTCCGACGCTAGATTATAATGGCTACACCTTC. Encoded protein: CSVPTLDYNGYTF.

This chain uses TRBV9 with TRBJ2-1; possibly TRBD2 for D (5 bases). Germline loops: CDR1 SGDLS, CDR2 YYNGEE. Deletions cut 4 bases from V and 13 bases from J, with 12 bases between. This CDR3 is built from 11 residues. DNA for the CDR3: TGTGCCAGCAGCCGCAGACGGGAACAGTTCTTC. It is translated as CASSRRREQFF. The whole variable domain, remainder taken from reference TRBV9 and TRBJ2-1, is DSGVTQTPKHLITATGQRVTLRCSPRSGDLSVYWYQQSLDQGLQFLIQYYNGEERAKGNILERFSAQQFPDLHSELNLSSLELGDSALYFCASSRRREQFFGPGTRLTVL.

The rearrangement uses TRBV11-2 and TRBJ1-6; 7 bases map to TRBD1. This CDR3 has 17 amino acids. V lost 2 bases to trimming and J lost 7 bases; unmatched junction nucleotides: 11. Germline CDR1 reads SGHAT; CDR2 reads FQNNGV. The CDR3 DNA reads TGTGCCAGCAGCTTAATACAAATGGGACAGCAGAATTCACCCCTCCACTTT. It is translated as CASSLIQMGQQNSPLHF.

This chain joins TRBV5-1 and TRBJ2-1, with 7 bases fitting TRBD2. The length of the CDR3 is 15 residues. The trim removed 0 bases at V and 8 bases at J, leaving 8 bases unmatched. CDR1 and CDR2 from the germline V gene are SGHRS and YFSETQ. CDR3 amino acids: CASSLVPGEGDEQFF. The CDR3 coding sequence is TGCGCCAGCAGCTTGGTACCGGGGGAGGGCGATGAGCAGTTCTTC.

The chain recombines TRBV19 with TRBJ1-1; D possibly corresponds to TRBD1 (5 bases). Germline-derived CDR1 and CDR2 are LNHDA and SQIVND (reference sequence). The CDR3 spans 14 residues. Trimming shortened V by 3 bases and J by 5 bases, and 13 bases separated the two germline ends. The CDR3 reads CASSIKAGGTEAFF. CDR3 in DNA: TGTGCCAGTAGTATCAAGGCGGGGGGAACTGAAGCTTTCTTT.

The J gene is TRBJ2-7, the V gene TRBV7-9; 7 bases match TRBD1. Germline V lookup: CDR1 SEHNR, CDR2 FQNEAQ (reference sequence). The CDR3 covers 15 residues. The trim removed 5 bases at V and 0 bases at J, leaving 7 bases unmatched. DNA of the CDR3: TGTGCCAGCAGCCCTCCCGGGACAGTCTCCTACGAGCAGTACTTC. Its protein is CASSPPGTVSYEQYF.

The rearrangement links TRBV18 to TRBJ2-4; 9 bases fit TRBD1. This CDR3 has 14 amino acids. With 8 bases clipped from V and 5 bases from J, the junction kept 7 bases outside the gene matches. CDR1 is KGHSH, CDR2 LQKENI, per germline. The CDR3 DNA is TGTGCCAGCGGGACAGGGTTTAAGGAAAACATTCAGTACTTC. This encodes CASGTGFKENIQYF.

This clone was seen a handful of times. V is TRBV5-4 and J is TRBJ2-5, with D possibly TRBD2 on 7 matching bases. This CDR3 region has 17 residues. V shed 3 bases and J shed 5 bases, with 23 bases lying between them. In germline, CDR1 is SGHNT, CDR2 YYREEE (reference sequence). CDR3 DNA sequence: TGTGCCAGCAGCTCTGGCCCCACGGGGGGCGACATGGAGACCCAGTACTTC. Amino acid sequence: CASSSGPTGGDMETQYF.

The chain recombines TRBV6-2 or TRBV6-3 with TRBJ2-7, with TRBD2 as a possible D gene (6 bases). The CDR3 has 14 residues. In germline, CDR1 is MNHEY, CDR2 SVGEGT. The V gene lost 4 bases and the J gene lost 3 bases, with 13 bases spanning the gap. The CDR3 here is CASSSVRRGYEQYF. The CDR3 DNA follows: TGTGCCAGCAGTTCGGTCCGGCGGGGCTACGAGCAGTACTTC.

The J gene is TRBJ1-5, the V gene TRBV29-1, with 7 bases fitting TRBD1. CDR1 SQVTM and CDR2 ANQGSEA come from the germline V gene. Germline trimming cut 6 bases from V and 4 bases from J; bases unmatched to any gene: 9. The CDR3 is made up of 14 amino acids. CDR3 amino acids: CSVLTGDGNQPQHF. DNA of the CDR3: TGCAGCGTCCTTACAGGGGACGGGAATCAGCCCCAGCATTTT.

The V call is TRBV5-4, the J call TRBJ2-1; the match to TRBD2 covers 8 bases. Germline V lookup: CDR1 SGHNT, CDR2 YYREEE (reference sequence). The CDR3 runs 17 residues. V dropped 2 bases and J dropped 4; count of bases not matched to a gene: 11. The DNA for the CDR3 is TGTGCCAGCAGCTTTGCGTCCGGGGCGGGGGGATACAATGAGCAGTTCTTC. Its translation is CASSFASGAGGYNEQFF.

The chain uses TRBV28 and TRBJ2-7; D might be TRBD1 (5 bases). The V and J ends lost 3 bases and 9 bases respectively, with 9 bases between them. CDR3 length equals 11 residues. From germline, CDR1 is MDHEN and CDR2 SYDVKM. Written as DNA, the CDR3 is TGTGCCAGCAGTTTCTGGCAGGGGCAGTACTTC. The encoded protein is CASSFWQGQYF. The full variable domain, with the rest looked up from reference TRBV28 and TRBJ2-7, is DVKVTQSSRYLVKRTGEKVFLECVQDMDHENMFWYRQDPGLGLRLIYFSYDVKMKEKGDIPEGYSVSREKKERFSLILESASTNQTSMYLCASSFWQGQYFGPGTRLTVT.

The rearrangement uses TRBV9 and TRBJ2-3; possibly TRBD1 for D (5 bases). The CDR3 spans 16 residues. Trimming stripped 0 bases from V and 1 base from J, with 12 bases between. Germline V gene sequence: CDR1 SGDLS, CDR2 YYNGEE. In DNA, the CDR3 is TGTGCCAGCAGCGTAGCACCAGTGGGGCGCACAGATACGCAGTATTTT. Protein sequence: CASSVAPVGRTDTQYF. Combining the CDR3 with reference TRBV9 and TRBJ2-3 gives the whole variable domain DSGVTQTPKHLITATGQRVTLRCSPRSGDLSVYWYQQSLDQGLQFLIQYYNGEERAKGNILERFSAQQFPDLHSELNLSSLELGDSALYFCASSVAPVGRTDTQYFGPGTRLTVL.

J is TRBJ2-7 and V is TRBV7-9, with D perhaps TRBD1 (6 bases). CDR1 and CDR2 (germline): SEHNR, FQNEAQ (reference sequence). CDR3 length: 14 residues. V was trimmed by 5 bases and J by 7 bases, leaving 18 bases between them. CDR3: CASSMTTRGLEQYF. The CDR3 nucleotides read TGTGCCAGCAGCATGACCACCAGGGGTTTGGAGCAGTACTTC. Supplemented by reference TRBV7-9 and TRBJ2-7, the full variable domain reads DTGVSQNPRHKITKRGQNVTFRCDPISEHNRLYWYRQTLGQGPEFLTYFQNEAQLEKSRLLSDRFSAERPKGSFSTLEIQRTEQGDSAMYLCASSMTTRGLEQYFGPGTRLTVT.

The chain recombines TRBV15 with TRBJ2-7; 8 bases match TRBD1. J gave up 0 bases and V 6 bases, and 7 bases lay outside the gene matches. The germline V gene encodes CDR1 LNHNV and CDR2 YYDKDF (reference sequence). This CDR3 region has 15 residues. CDR3 loop: CATSNRDRNSYEQYF. DNA of the CDR3: TGTGCCACCAGTAACCGGGACAGGAACTCCTACGAGCAGTACTTC.

This rearrangement joins TRBV7-8 to TRBJ2-2; perhaps TRBD2 as D (6 bases). Trimming shortened V by 10 bases and J by 0 bases, and 15 bases separated the two germline ends. The length of the CDR3 is 15 residues. The V gene's germline CDR1 is SGHVS and CDR2 FQNEAQ. CDR3 DNA sequence: TGTGCCACCGGGGGACTGAGCGCGAACACCGGGGAGCTGTTTTTT. This codes for CATGGLSANTGELFF.

This clone turned up a few times. The J gene is TRBJ2-2, the V gene TRBV3-1 (or the pseudogene TRBV3-2), with TRBD2 as a possible D gene (6 bases). The germline gives CDR1 LGHDT, CDR2 YNNKEL (reference sequence). V was pared by 3 bases and J by 2 bases, with 10 bases between. The CDR3 consists of 15 residues. CDR3 amino acids: CASSHWRDNTGELFF. The CDR3 DNA sequence: TGTGCCAGCAGCCATTGGCGGGATAACACCGGGGAGCTGTTTTTT.

The chain uses TRBV7-2 and TRBJ1-1; TRBD1 might be the D (5 bases). Trimming stripped 6 bases from V and 3 bases from J, with 11 bases between. The CDR3 extends over 13 amino acids. Germline V gives CDR1 SGHTA, CDR2 FQGNSA. The CDR3: CASSLGGDTEAFF. The DNA for the CDR3 is TGTGCCAGCAGTCTTGGGGGGGACACTGAAGCTTTCTTT.

The gene calls are TRBV10-1 and TRBJ2-3; 13 bases are a match to TRBD2. CDR3 length: 16 residues. V was clipped by 3 bases and J by 5 bases; unmatched bases: 5. Germline V lookup: CDR1 WNHNN, CDR2 SYGVQD (reference sequence). Written as DNA, the CDR3 is TGCGCCAGCAGTGACGGACTAGCGGGAGCGATAGATACGCAGTATTTT. Protein product: CASSDGLAGAIDTQYF.